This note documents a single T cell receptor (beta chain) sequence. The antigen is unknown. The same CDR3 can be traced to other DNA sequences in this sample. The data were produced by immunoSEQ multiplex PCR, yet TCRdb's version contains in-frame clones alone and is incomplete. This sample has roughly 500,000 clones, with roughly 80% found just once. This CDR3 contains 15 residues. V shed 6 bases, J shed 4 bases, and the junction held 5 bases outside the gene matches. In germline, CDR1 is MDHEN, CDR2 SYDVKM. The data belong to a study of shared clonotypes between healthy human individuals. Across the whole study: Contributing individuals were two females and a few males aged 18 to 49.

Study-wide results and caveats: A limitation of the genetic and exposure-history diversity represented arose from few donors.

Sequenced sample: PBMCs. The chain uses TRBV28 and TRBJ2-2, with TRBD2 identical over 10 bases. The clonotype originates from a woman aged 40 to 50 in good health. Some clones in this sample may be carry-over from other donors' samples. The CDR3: CASSRSGRGTGELFF. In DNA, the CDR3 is TGTGCCAGCAGCCGGAGCGGGAGGGGCACCGGGGAGCTGTTTTTT. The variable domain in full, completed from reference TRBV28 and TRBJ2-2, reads DVKVTQSSRYLVKRTGEKVFLECVQDMDHENMFWYRQDPGLGLRLIYFSYDVKMKEKGDIPEGYSVSREKKERFSLILESASTNQTSMYLCASSRSGRGTGELFFGEGSRLTVL.